This T cell receptor (beta chain) comes out of a study of blood T cells in healthy people across ages. Every donor gave ten milliliters of peripheral blood. Extraction of total RNA produced a minimum of 5.5 micrograms from each sample. V was pared by 3 bases and J by 2 bases, with 11 bases between. The CDR3 extends over 15 amino acids. Looked up from germline, CDR1 is SGHTA and CDR2 is FQGNSA. Primers used in a second PCR of roughly 7 to 12 cycles were a sample-barcoded 5' primer and a J-beta primer mix. Each cDNA molecule carried a tag from a template-switch adaptor that contained 12 random nucleotides. TCRdb called the 5' RACE reads again in MiXCR, with one record for every CDR3 protein. The sample includes about 1.4 million distinct CDR3 sequences, around 55% of them seen just once.

The receptor was isolated from a man aged 18 to 29 in good health. The sequenced sample consisted of blood. The V gene is TRBV7-2, the J gene TRBJ2-1; tentative D call: TRBD1 (5 bases). CDR3 in DNA: TGTGCCAGCAGCTTGGACATCTCCCCCTACAATGAGCAGTTCTTC. It codes for CASSLDISPYNEQFF.